This T cell receptor beta chain was recorded in a study of shared clonotypes between healthy human individuals. DNA at around 190 ng, 30,000 or so T cell genomes, went into sorted-subset replicate PCRs. How the authors handled the data: Junction-only immunoSEQ sequences carried no quality scores, so filtering differed. Generated by immunoSEQ multiplex PCR, the TCRdb table keeps only in-frame clones and is missing some. V and J calls and clone size are as listed in that table; D and trimming were resolved from the DNA. The repertoire consists of 2 million to 2.5 million clones, with 90% to 95% occurring once and the leading ten covering 0.13%. Sequenced input: naive CD4+ T cells sorted from blood. Subset indicated: CD45RA+ positively selected. This TCR was recovered from a man aged 18 to 35 in good health.

The CDR3 sequence: CASSLDPAAYEQYF. CDR3 DNA sequence: TGTGCCAGCAGCTTAGATCCGGCGGCCTACGAGCAGTACTTC. This chain links TRBV7-9 with TRBJ2-7; D remains ambiguous. The CDR3 runs 14 residues. Germline CDR1 SEHNR, CDR2 FQNEAQ (reference sequence). Between the trimmed V and J ends, which lost 1 base and 2 bases, there was a span of 9 bases.